This T cell receptor (beta chain) was sequenced in a study of T cell responses to AZD1222 COVID-19 vaccine. Overall study findings and caveats: Only after the peak T cell response were repertoires sampled. Spike was spanned by vaccine-associated CD4 TCRs, which were dominant at 160-218 and 743-854.

Second-dose intervals near 4 or 12 weeks were combined. CDR3 length equals 13 residues. Germline V gene data show CDR1 as SGHTA and CDR2 as FQGTGA. The V gene lost 0 bases and the J gene lost 9 bases, with 10 bases spanning the gap. In its sample, this clone was seen a few times. Its specificity is not known. Profiling relied on immunoSEQ multiplex PCR, and the TCRdb table lists in-frame clones only, not all of them. The table shows 90,000 to 100,000 clones, with 85% occurring only once. The starting material was peripheral blood, obtained 28 days after the second AZD1222 dose. The receptor comes from an adult who received the AZD1222 COVID-19 vaccine. The chain joins TRBV7-3 to TRBJ2-3; D is possibly TRBD2 (5 bases). The CDR3 DNA reads TGTGCCAGCAGCTTAACGGAGGCCAACACGCAGTATTTT. This codes for CASSLTEANTQYF. Full variable domain (remainder filled in from reference TRBV7-3 and TRBJ2-3): GAGVSQTPSNKVTEKGKYVELRCDPISGHTALYWYRQSLGQGPEFLIYFQGTGAADDSGLPNDRFFAVRPEGSVSTLKIQRTERGDSAVYLCASSLTEANTQYFGPGTRLTVL.